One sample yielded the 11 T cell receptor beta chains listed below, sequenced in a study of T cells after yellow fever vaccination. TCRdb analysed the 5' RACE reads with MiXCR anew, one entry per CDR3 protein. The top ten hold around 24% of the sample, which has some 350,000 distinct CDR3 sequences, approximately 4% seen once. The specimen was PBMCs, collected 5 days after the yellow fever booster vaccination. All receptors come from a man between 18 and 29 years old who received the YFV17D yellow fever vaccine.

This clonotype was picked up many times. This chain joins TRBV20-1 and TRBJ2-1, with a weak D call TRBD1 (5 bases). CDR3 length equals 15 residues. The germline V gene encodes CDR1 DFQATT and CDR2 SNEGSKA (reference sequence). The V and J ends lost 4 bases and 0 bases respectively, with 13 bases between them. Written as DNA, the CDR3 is TGCAGTGCTACCCCTGGGGCGAGCTCCTACAATGAGCAGTTCTTC. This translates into CSATPGASSYNEQFF.

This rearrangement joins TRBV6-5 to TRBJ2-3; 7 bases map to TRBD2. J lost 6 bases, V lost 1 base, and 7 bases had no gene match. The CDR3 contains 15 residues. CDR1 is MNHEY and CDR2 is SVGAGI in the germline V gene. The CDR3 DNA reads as TGTGCCAGCAGTTACTATGCCGGGGGGATGGATACGCAGTATTTT. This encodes CASSYYAGGMDTQYF.

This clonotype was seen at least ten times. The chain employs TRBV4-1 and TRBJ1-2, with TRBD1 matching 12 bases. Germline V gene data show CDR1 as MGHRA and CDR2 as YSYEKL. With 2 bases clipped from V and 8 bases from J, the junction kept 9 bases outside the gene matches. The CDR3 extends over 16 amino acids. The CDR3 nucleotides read TGCGCCAGCAGCCAACAAGGGACAGGGGGCCAAGGAGGCTACACCTTC. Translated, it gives CASSQQGTGGQGGYTF.

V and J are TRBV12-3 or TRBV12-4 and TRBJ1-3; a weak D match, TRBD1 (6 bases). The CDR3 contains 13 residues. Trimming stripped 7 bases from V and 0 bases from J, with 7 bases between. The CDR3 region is CASKQGSGNTIYF. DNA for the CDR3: TGTGCCAGCAAACAGGGCTCTGGAAACACCATATATTTT.

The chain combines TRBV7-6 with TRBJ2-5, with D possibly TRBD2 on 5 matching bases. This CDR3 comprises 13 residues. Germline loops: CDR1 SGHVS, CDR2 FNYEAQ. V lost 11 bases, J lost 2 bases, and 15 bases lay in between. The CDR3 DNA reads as TGTGCCGTCTTTAGCGAAATACAAGAGACCCAGTACTTC. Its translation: CAVFSEIQETQYF. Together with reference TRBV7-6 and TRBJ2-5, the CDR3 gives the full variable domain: GAGVSQSPRYKVTKRGQDVALRCDPISGHVSLYWYRQALGQGPEFLTYFNYEAQQDKSGLPNDRFSAERPEGSISTLTIQRTEQRDSAMYRCAVFSEIQETQYFGPGTRLLVL.

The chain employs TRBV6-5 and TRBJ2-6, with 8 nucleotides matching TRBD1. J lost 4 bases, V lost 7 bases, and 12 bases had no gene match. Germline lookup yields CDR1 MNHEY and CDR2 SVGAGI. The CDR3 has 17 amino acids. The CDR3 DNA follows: TGTGCCAGCACCCCAGGACAGGGAACCACCGGGGCCAACGTCCTGACTTTC. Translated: CASTPGQGTTGANVLTF.

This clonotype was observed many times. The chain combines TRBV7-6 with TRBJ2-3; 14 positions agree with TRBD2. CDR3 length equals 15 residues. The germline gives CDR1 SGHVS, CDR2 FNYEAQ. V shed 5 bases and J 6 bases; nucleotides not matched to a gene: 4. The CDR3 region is CASSRTSGGLDTQYF. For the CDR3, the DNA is TGTGCCAGCAGCCGGACTAGCGGGGGGTTGGATACGCAGTATTTT.

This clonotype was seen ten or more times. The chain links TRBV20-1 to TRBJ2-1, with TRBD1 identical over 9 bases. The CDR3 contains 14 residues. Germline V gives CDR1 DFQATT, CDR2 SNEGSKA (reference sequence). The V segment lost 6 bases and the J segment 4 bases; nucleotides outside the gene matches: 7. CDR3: CSARRDRDYNEQFF. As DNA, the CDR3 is TGCAGTGCCAGACGGGACAGGGATTACAATGAGCAGTTCTTC.

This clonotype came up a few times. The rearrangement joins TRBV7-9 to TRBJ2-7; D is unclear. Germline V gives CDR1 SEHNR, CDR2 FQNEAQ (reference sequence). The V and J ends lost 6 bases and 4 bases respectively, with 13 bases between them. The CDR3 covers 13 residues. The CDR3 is CASRNMGIYEQYF. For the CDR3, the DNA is TGTGCCAGCAGGAACATGGGGATATACGAGCAGTACTTC.

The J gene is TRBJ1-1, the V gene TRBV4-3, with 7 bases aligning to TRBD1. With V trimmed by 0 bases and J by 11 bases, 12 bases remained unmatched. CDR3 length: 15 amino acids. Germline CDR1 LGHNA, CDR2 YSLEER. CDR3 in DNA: TGCGCCAGCAGCCAAGATCTGGGGCAGGGGGGGTCGGCTTTCTTT. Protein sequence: CASSQDLGQGGSAFF.

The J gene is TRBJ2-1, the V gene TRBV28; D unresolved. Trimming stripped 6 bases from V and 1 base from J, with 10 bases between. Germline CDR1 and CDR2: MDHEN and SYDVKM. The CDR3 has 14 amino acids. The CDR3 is CASRAVNSYNEQFF. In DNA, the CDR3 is TGTGCCAGCAGGGCGGTAAATTCCTACAATGAGCAGTTCTTC.